This TCR beta chain was sequenced during a study of T cell responses to AZD1222 COVID-19 vaccine. The length of the CDR3 is 16 residues. V lost 3 bases and J lost 9; bases outside the gene matches: 11. Germline V lookup: CDR1 LGHNA, CDR2 YSLEER. Profiling relied on immunoSEQ multiplex PCR, and the TCRdb table lists in-frame clones only, not all of them. The sample holds around 120,000 clones, roughly 84% seen once. The starting material was peripheral blood, obtained on day 0 of AZD1222 vaccination. V usage is TRBV4-3 and J usage is TRBJ2-1; 10 bases line up with TRBD2. The clonotype was recovered from an adult in good health. CDR3 residues: CASSHRAGGPEGEQFF. The DNA of the CDR3 is TGCGCCAGCAGCCACCGAGCGGGGGGGCCGGAGGGTGAGCAGTTCTTC.